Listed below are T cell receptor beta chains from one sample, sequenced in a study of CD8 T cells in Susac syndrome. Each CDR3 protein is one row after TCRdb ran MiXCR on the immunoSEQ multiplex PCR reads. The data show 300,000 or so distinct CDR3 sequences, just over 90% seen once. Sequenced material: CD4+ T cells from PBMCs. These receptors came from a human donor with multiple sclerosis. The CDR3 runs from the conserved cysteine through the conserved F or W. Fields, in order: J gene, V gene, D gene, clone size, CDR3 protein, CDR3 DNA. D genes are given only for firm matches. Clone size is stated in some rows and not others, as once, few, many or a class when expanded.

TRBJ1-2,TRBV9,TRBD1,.,CASSVGGQGVRGYTF,TGTGCCAGCAGCGTAGGGGGGCAGGGGGTCCGTGGCTACACCTTC
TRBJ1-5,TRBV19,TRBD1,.,CASSIVPGQDQPQHF,TGTGCCAGTAGTATAGTGCCGGGACAGGATCAGCCCCAGCATTTT
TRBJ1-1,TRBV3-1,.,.,CASSQFKEGATFF,TGTGCCAGCAGCCAATTTAAGGAGGGAGCGACTTTCTTT
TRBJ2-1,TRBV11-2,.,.,CASSTIRGLKGNEQFF,TGTGCCAGCAGCACAATCCGGGGCCTAAAAGGAAATGAGCAGTTCTTC
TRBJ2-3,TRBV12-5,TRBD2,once,CASGSAGGTDTQYF,TGTGCTAGTGGTTCAGCGGGAGGAACAGATACGCAGTATTTT
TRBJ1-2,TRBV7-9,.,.,CASSPSEGTYTF,TGTGCCAGCAGCCCTAGCGAGGGGACCTACACCTTC
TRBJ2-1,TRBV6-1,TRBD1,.,CASSEIWTGGNNEQFF,TGTGCCAGCAGTGAAATTTGGACAGGGGGGAACAATGAGCAGTTCTTC
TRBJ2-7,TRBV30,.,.,CAWSVRGTDPYEQYF,TGTGCCTGGAGTGTACGCGGGACAGATCCCTACGAGCAGTACTTC
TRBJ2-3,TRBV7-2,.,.,CASSLHPGPTDTQYF,TGTGCCAGCAGCCTCCACCCCGGACCCACAGATACGCAGTATTTT
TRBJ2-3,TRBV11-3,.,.,CASSLGLGGPETDTQYF,TGTGCCAGCAGCTTAGGGTTGGGGGGGCCCGAGACAGATACGCAGTATTTT
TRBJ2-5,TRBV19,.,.,CASSTPGVVETQYF,TGTGCCAGTAGTACCCCGGGGGTAGTGGAGACCCAGTACTTC
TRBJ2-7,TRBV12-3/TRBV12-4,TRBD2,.,CASSRDYPYEQYF,TGTGCCAGCAGTAGGGACTACCCCTACGAGCAGTACTTC
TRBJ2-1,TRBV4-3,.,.,CASSQDWRTDNEQFF,TGCGCCAGCAGCCAAGATTGGAGGACAGACAATGAGCAGTTCTTC
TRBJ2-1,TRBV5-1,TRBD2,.,CASTLAGSSYNEQFF,TGCGCCAGCACCTTAGCGGGTTCCTCCTACAATGAGCAGTTCTTC
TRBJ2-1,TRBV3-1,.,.,CASSPYPTSGLYNEQFF,TGTGCCAGCAGCCCCTACCCGACTAGTGGGCTCTACAATGAGCAGTTCTTC
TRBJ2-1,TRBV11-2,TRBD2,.,CASSGGLAGYNEQFF,TGTGCCAGCAGCGGGGGACTAGCGGGCTACAATGAGCAGTTCTTC
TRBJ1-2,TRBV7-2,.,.,CASSLEGSGYGYTF,TGTGCCAGCAGCTTAGAGGGTTCGGGCTATGGCTACACCTTC
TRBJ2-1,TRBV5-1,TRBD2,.,CASSLGLAGVSDEQFF,TGCGCCAGCAGCTTGGGACTAGCGGGAGTTAGTGATGAGCAGTTCTTC
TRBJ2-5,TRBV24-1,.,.,CATSPGNPYQETQYF,TGTGCCACCAGCCCCGGAAACCCGTACCAAGAGACCCAGTACTTC
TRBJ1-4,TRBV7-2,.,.,CASSLSAVLRSNEKLFF,TGTGCCAGCAGCTTATCGGCGGTTCTCCGGAGCAATGAAAAACTGTTTTTT
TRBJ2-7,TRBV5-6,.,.,CASKGEQYF,TGTGCCAGCAAGGGGGAGCAGTACTTC
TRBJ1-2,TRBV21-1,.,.,CASGPVRYSYGYTF,TGTGCCAGCGGCCCAGTTCGGTATTCTTATGGCTACACCTTC
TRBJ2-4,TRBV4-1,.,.,CASSPKGVVENIQYF,TGCGCCAGCAGCCCTAAAGGGGTTGTGGAAAACATTCAGTACTTC
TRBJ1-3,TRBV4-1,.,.,CASSPSPLVNTIYF,TGCGCCAGCAGCCCTTCTCCTCTGGTAAACACCATATATTTT
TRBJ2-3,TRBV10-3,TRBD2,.,CAIAPLAGDTQYF,TGTGCCATCGCTCCCCTAGCGGGAGATACGCAGTATTTT
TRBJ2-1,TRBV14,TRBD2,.,CASSQVAGAPFF,TGTGCCAGCAGCCAAGTTGCGGGAGCCCCTTTCTTC
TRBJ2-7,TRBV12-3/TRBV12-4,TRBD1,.,CASSITGAALYEQYF,TGTGCCAGCAGTATCACAGGGGCCGCACTCTACGAGCAGTACTTC
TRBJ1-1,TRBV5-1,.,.,CASSLATTGGPEAFF,TGCGCCAGCAGCTTGGCCACGACGGGGGGCCCTGAAGCTTTCTTT
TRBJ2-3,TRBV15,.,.,CATSRDWGQTLTDTQYF,TGTGCCACCAGCAGAGACTGGGGGCAGACCCTCACAGATACGCAGTATTTT
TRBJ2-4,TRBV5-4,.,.,CASSREEGFKNIQYF,TGTGCCAGCAGCAGGGAGGAGGGATTCAAAAACATTCAGTACTTC
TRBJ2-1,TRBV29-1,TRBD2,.,CSVERPGGYNEQFF,TGCAGCGTTGAAAGGCCGGGAGGTTACAATGAGCAGTTCTTC
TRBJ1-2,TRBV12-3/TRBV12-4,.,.,CASSLGPLGRVLLNRVDYGYTF,TGTGCCAGCAGTTTGGGGCCTTTGGGGCGAGTCCTGCTGAACAGGGTGGACTATGGCTACACCTTC
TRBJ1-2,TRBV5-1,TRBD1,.,CASSLALGSTGKDGYTF,TGCGCCAGCAGTCTGGCCCTGGGCTCGACAGGGAAGGATGGCTACACCTTC
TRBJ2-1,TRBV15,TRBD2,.,CATRTSGMRYNEQFF,TGTGCCACTAGGACTAGCGGGATGAGGTACAATGAGCAGTTCTTC
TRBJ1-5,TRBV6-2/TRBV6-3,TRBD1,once,CASTPTGTGGTSNQPQHF,TGTGCCAGCACCCCGACCGGGACAGGGGGCACAAGCAATCAGCCCCAGCATTTT
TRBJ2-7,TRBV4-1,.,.,CASSPTTHGMGAKSYEQYF,TGCGCCAGCAGCCCAACTACGCACGGTATGGGTGCTAAATCCTACGAGCAGTACTTC
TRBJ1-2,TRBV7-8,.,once,CASSYLSQGGYTF,TGTGCCAGCAGCTATCTTAGTCAGGGGGGCTACACCTTC
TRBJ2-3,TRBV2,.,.,CASRENTDTQYF,TGTGCCAGCAGGGAAAACACAGATACGCAGTATTTT
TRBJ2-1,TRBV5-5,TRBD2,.,CASILTSGSYNEQFF,TGTGCCAGCATCCTGACTAGCGGTTCCTACAATGAGCAGTTCTTC
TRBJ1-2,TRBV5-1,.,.,CASSPQRGGGYGYTF,TGCGCCAGCAGCCCTCAGCGAGGCGGGGGCTATGGCTACACCTTC
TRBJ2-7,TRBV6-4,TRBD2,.,CASSDSEGLAGPYEQYF,TGTGCCAGCAGTGACTCTGAAGGACTAGCGGGCCCCTACGAGCAGTACTTC
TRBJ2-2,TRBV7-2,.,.,CASSLLGTQGSGELFF,TGTGCCAGCAGCTTATTAGGGACCCAAGGGTCCGGGGAGCTGTTTTTT
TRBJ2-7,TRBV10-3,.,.,CAISEGLTTYEQYF,TGTGCCATCAGCGAGGGATTAACGACATACGAGCAGTACTTC
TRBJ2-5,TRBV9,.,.,CASSVDSLGETQYF,TGTGCCAGCAGCGTTGACAGCCTGGGGGAGACCCAGTACTTC
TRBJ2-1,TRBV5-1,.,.,CASSPRAYQDNEQFF,TGCGCCAGCAGCCCCCGGGCGTACCAAGACAATGAGCAGTTCTTC
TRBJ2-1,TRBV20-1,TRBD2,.,CSARTSGGVGEQFF,TGCAGTGCAAGGACTAGCGGGGGGGTTGGTGAGCAGTTCTTC
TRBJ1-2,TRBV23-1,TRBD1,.,CASSQPTRGTGNYGYTF,TGCGCCAGCAGTCAACCTACCCGAGGGACAGGGAACTATGGCTACACCTTC
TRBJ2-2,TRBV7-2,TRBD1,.,CASRPPGQGYTGELFF,TGTGCCAGCAGGCCTCCGGGACAGGGGTACACCGGGGAGCTGTTTTTT